The sequence of this TCR beta chain was determined in a study of blood T cell repertoires in COVID-19. About the study: Both acute and convalescent COVID-19 samples were obtained from the United States, Italy and Spain.

V lost 5 bases and J lost 2; bases outside the gene matches: 5. Germline V gene data show CDR1 as SEHNR and CDR2 as FQNEAQ (reference sequence). This CDR3 region has 14 residues. In the source study's methods: Cell counts per sample came from amplifying reference gene primers. The data were produced by immunoSEQ multiplex PCR, yet TCRdb's version contains in-frame clones alone and is incomplete. For V, J and clone size, that table is used; D and trimming come from the DNA. In the table there are 250,000 to 300,000 clones, approximately 86% of which are singletons. The TCR comes from a woman in her 70s with COVID-19, enrolled during active disease. Specimen: peripheral blood. This chain connects TRBV7-9 to TRBJ2-5, with 7 bases that match TRBD1. The DNA for the CDR3 is TGTGCCAGCAGCCCACAGGGGTTACAAGAGACCCAGTACTTC. Encoded protein: CASSPQGLQETQYF. Full variable domain (outside the CDR3, taken from reference TRBV7-9 and TRBJ2-5): DTGVSQNPRHKITKRGQNVTFRCDPISEHNRLYWYRQTLGQGPEFLTYFQNEAQLEKSRLLSDRFSAERPKGSFSTLEIQRTEQGDSAMYLCASSPQGLQETQYFGPGTRLLVL.